One and the same sample provided the 21 T cell receptor beta chains below, sequenced in a study of CD8 T cells in Susac syndrome. Random hexamers primed reverse transcription of about 0.45 to 1 ug RNA. TCRdb called the immunoSEQ multiplex PCR reads again in MiXCR, with one record for every CDR3 protein. The sample has approximately 160,000 distinct CDR3 sequences; roughly 95% are singletons. The sample comprised CD4+ T cells from PBMCs. These receptors were taken from a human donor in good health.

The chain is built from TRBV7-9 and TRBJ2-1, with no clear D. CDR3 size: 14 residues. Trimming removed 1 base at V and 8 bases at J, with 12 bases between. In germline, CDR1 is SEHNR, CDR2 FQNEAQ (reference sequence). CDR3 amino acids: CASSLEAGMDEQFF. For the CDR3, the DNA is TGTGCCAGCAGCTTAGAGGCCGGCATGGATGAGCAGTTCTTC. Filled out from reference TRBV7-9 and TRBJ2-1, the complete variable domain reads DTGVSQNPRHKITKRGQNVTFRCDPISEHNRLYWYRQTLGQGPEFLTYFQNEAQLEKSRLLSDRFSAERPKGSFSTLEIQRTEQGDSAMYLCASSLEAGMDEQFFGPGTRLTVL.

This clonotype has just one count. This chain links TRBV7-3 with TRBJ1-2; D is unresolved. Germline-derived CDR1 and CDR2 are SGHTA and FQGTGA. This CDR3 has 14 amino acids. V was clipped by 2 bases and J by 3 bases, with 10 bases between them. The DNA of the CDR3 is TGTGCCAGCAGCTTATCGTACGGCGACTATGGCTACACCTTC. It codes for CASSLSYGDYGYTF.

The chain joins TRBV20-1 to TRBJ2-3; 12 bases align to TRBD2. The CDR3 has 13 amino acids. The ends lost 2 bases at V and 8 bases at J; junction bases unmatched: 2. The germline V gene has CDR1 DFQATT and CDR2 SNEGSKA (reference sequence). CDR3 nucleotides: TGCAGTGCTAGACCGACTAGCGGGGGTACGCAGTATTTT. Protein product: CSARPTSGGTQYF.

The V and J genes are TRBV2 and TRBJ1-3; TRBD1 is a possible D gene (6 bases). The ends were cut back, 1 base at V and 0 bases at J, with 7 bases in the middle. The germline V gene has CDR1 SNHLY and CDR2 FYNNEI. The CDR3 totals 15 residues. CDR3 DNA: TGTGCCAGCAGTGAAGACAGGGCCTCTGGAAACACCATATATTTT. Amino acids: CASSEDRASGNTIYF. Full variable domain (rest looked up from reference TRBV2 and TRBJ1-3): EPEVTQTPSHQVTQMGQEVILRCVPISNHLYFYWYRQILGQKVEFLVSFYNNEISEKSEIFDDQFSVERPDGSNFTLKIRSTKLEDSAMYFCASSEDRASGNTIYFGEGSWLTVV.

CDR3 protein: CSVLFSRPGETQYF. The CDR3 DNA follows: TGCAGCGTTCTGTTCTCGAGACCCGGAGAGACCCAGTACTTC. This rearrangement joins TRBV29-1 to TRBJ2-5, with unresolved D. The germline V gene has CDR1 SQVTM and CDR2 ANQGSEA. The CDR3 sequence is 14 residues long. Trimming pared 5 bases from V and 4 bases from J, leaving 17 bases between.

The chain links TRBV4-1 to TRBJ2-2; the D is unclear. This CDR3 has 17 residues. The V gene lost 4 bases and the J gene lost 3 bases, with 18 bases spanning the gap. Germline V gene lookup returns CDR1 MGHRA and CDR2 YSYEKL. The CDR3 DNA follows: TGCGCCAGCAGCCCACGCTTCGGCGCAATTGACACCGGGGAGCTGTTTTTT. Its protein is CASSPRFGAIDTGELFF.

This rearrangement joins TRBV18 to TRBJ2-6; unclear D gene. The CDR3 is 15 residues long. Looked up from germline, CDR1 is KGHSH and CDR2 is LQKENI. Trimming shortened V by 2 bases and J by 2 bases, and 7 bases separated the two germline ends. Here the CDR3 reads CASSPAATGANVLTF. In DNA form, the CDR3 reads TGTGCCAGCTCACCAGCAGCTACTGGGGCCAACGTCCTGACTTTC.

The CDR3 region is CSASLSGGPSYEQYF. In DNA, the CDR3 is TGCAGTGCTTCCCTATCCGGGGGGCCCTCCTACGAGCAGTACTTC. The chain couples TRBV20-1 to TRBJ2-7, with D maybe TRBD2 (7 bases). Trimming took off 5 bases at V and 0 bases at J, with 17 bases between the two ends. Germline assignment: CDR1 DFQATT and CDR2 SNEGSKA (reference sequence). This CDR3 region has 15 residues.

V usage is TRBV6-5 and J usage is TRBJ2-7; 11 positions agree with TRBD2. In germline, CDR1 is MNHEY, CDR2 SVGAGI. The CDR3 totals 14 residues. V shed 9 bases and J 2 bases; nucleotides not matched to a gene: 6. The CDR3 bases are TGTGCCAGTCGCAGGGGACTAGCGGCCTACGAGCAGTACTTC. It translates to CASRRGLAAYEQYF.

The rearrangement joins TRBV11-2 to TRBJ2-7; D is uncertain. This CDR3 spans 14 amino acids. CDR1 SGHAT and CDR2 FQNNGV come from the germline V gene. V was shortened by 6 bases and J by 5 bases, with 17 bases between the two germline ends. DNA for the CDR3: TGTGCCAGCAGTTCTAACCAACTTGTTCACGAGCAGTACTTC. Residues: CASSSNQLVHEQYF.

The chain combines TRBV9 with TRBJ2-2; TRBD2 matches at 10 bases. V dropped 6 bases and J dropped 0; count of bases not matched to a gene: 8. CDR1 is SGDLS, CDR2 YYNGEE, per germline. The CDR3 totals 17 residues. The CDR3 loop is CASTRSSGGTNTGELFF. CDR3 nucleotides: TGTGCCAGCACCCGTAGTAGCGGGGGGACGAACACCGGGGAGCTGTTTTTT.

The chain is built from TRBV5-1 and TRBJ1-1; the D is unclear. This CDR3 is built from 14 residues. In germline, CDR1 is SGHRS, CDR2 YFSETQ. V lost 4 bases, J lost 2 bases, and 12 bases lay in between. The CDR3 DNA is TGCGCCAGCAGCCCAAGAGGTAGTAACACTGAAGCTTTCTTT. This gives the protein CASSPRGSNTEAFF.

The rearrangement links TRBV3-1 to TRBJ1-2, with D perhaps matching TRBD1 (6 bases). Trimming removed 0 bases at V and 2 bases at J, with 10 bases between. The CDR3 length is 15 residues. Germline CDR1 is LGHDT and CDR2 is YNNKEL (reference sequence). The CDR3 protein is CASSQEGGANYGYTF. CDR3 sequence (DNA): TGTGCCAGCAGCCAAGAGGGGGGGGCGAACTATGGCTACACCTTC.

This clonotype was recorded a few times. The DNA for the CDR3 is TGTGCCAGCAGCTGGGACAGGGGAACAGATACGCAGTATTTT. Its translation is CASSWDRGTDTQYF. The chain combines TRBV7-2 with TRBJ2-3, with 10 bases identical to TRBD1. This CDR3 has 14 amino acids. J gave up 3 bases and V 4 bases, and 1 base lay outside the gene matches. Germline V gene sequence: CDR1 SGHTA, CDR2 FQGNSA.

CDR3 sequence reads: CASSLGGKSNTGELFF. In DNA, the CDR3 is TGCGCCAGCAGCTTGGGCGGCAAATCGAACACCGGGGAGCTGTTTTTT. The V and J genes are TRBV5-1 and TRBJ2-2; no clear D. Trimming took off 0 bases at V and 0 bases at J, with 9 bases between the two ends. The CDR3 covers 16 residues. Germline CDR1 SGHRS, CDR2 YFSETQ.

The V call is TRBV3-1, the J call TRBJ1-5; D gene ambiguous. Trimming removed 1 base at V and 5 bases at J, with 9 bases between. This CDR3 comprises 14 residues. The germline CDR1 and CDR2 sequences are LGHDT and YNNKEL (reference sequence). The CDR3 DNA is TGTGCCAGCAGCCAAGTGGGCAGAGATCAGCCCCAGCATTTT. Encoded protein: CASSQVGRDQPQHF.

The genes are TRBV20-1 and TRBJ1-2, with D uncertain. The ends were cut back, 1 base at V and 8 bases at J, with 8 bases in the middle. The CDR3 extends over 11 amino acids. CDR1 and CDR2 from the germline V gene are DFQATT and SNEGSKA (reference sequence). In DNA form, the CDR3 reads TGCAGTGCTAGAGTCCTCACAGGCTACACCTTC. This sequence encodes CSARVLTGYTF.

The chain is built from TRBV4-1 and TRBJ2-3; D is possibly TRBD2 (7 bases). Germline values: CDR1 MGHRA, CDR2 YSYEKL. Trimming took off 8 bases at V and 0 bases at J, with 24 bases between the two ends. There are 18 residues in the CDR3. The CDR3 protein is CASSPRRGGEGSTDTQYF. The DNA of the CDR3 is TGCGCCAGCTCACCTAGGAGGGGGGGCGAGGGAAGCACAGATACGCAGTATTTT.

The chain has TRBV5-1 and TRBJ1-4; D remains ambiguous. V was shortened by 4 bases and J by 5 bases, with 9 bases between the two germline ends. This CDR3 region has 13 residues. The germline CDR1 and CDR2 sequences are SGHRS and YFSETQ. The CDR3 nucleotides read TGCGCCAGCAGCACCGACGGGAATGAAAAACTGTTTTTT. It encodes CASSTDGNEKLFF.

The genes are TRBV27 and TRBJ1-4, with a tentative D call TRBD1 (5 bases). The CDR3 is made up of 15 amino acids. CDR1 is MNHEY, CDR2 SMNVEV, per germline (reference sequence). The ends were cut back, 5 bases at V and 5 bases at J, with 15 bases in the middle. The CDR3 coding sequence is TGTGCCAGCAGTCCCTGGGAGGGGAAAAATGAAAAACTGTTTTTT. Residues: CASSPWEGKNEKLFF. The full variable domain, rest sourced from reference TRBV27 and TRBJ1-4, is EAQVTQNPRYLITVTGKKLTVTCSQNMNHEYMSWYRQDPGLGLRQIYYSMNVEVTDKGDVPEGYKVSRKEKRNFPLILESPSPNQTSLYFCASSPWEGKNEKLFFGSGTQLSVL.

This chain connects TRBV3-1 to TRBJ2-5; 10 bases are shared with TRBD2. Germline values: CDR1 LGHDT, CDR2 YNNKEL (reference sequence). With V trimmed by 7 bases and J by 4 bases, 9 bases remained unmatched. The CDR3 covers 15 residues. The CDR3 DNA sequence: TGTGCCAGCACCGAAGCGGGGGGGCCCCGAGAGACCCAGTACTTC. Translated, it gives CASTEAGGPRETQYF.